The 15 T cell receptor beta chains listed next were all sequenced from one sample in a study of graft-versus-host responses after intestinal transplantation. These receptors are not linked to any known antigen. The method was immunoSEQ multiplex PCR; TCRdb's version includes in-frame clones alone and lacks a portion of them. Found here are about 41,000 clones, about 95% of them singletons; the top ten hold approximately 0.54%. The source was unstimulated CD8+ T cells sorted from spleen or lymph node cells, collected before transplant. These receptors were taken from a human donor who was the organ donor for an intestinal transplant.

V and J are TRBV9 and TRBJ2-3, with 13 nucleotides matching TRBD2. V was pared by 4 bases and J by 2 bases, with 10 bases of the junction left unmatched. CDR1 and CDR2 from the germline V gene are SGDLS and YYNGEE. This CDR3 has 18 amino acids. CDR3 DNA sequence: TGTGCCAGCAGCTCCGGGACTAGCGGGGCACCTATCACAGATACGCAGTATTTT. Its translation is CASSSGTSGAPITDTQYF.

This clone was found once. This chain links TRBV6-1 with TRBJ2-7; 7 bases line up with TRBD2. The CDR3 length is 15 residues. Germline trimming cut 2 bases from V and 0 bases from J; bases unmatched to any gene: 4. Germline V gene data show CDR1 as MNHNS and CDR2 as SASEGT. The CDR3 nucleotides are TGTGCCAGCAGTGAACATAGCGGGTCCTCCTACGAGCAGTACTTC. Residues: CASSEHSGSSYEQYF.

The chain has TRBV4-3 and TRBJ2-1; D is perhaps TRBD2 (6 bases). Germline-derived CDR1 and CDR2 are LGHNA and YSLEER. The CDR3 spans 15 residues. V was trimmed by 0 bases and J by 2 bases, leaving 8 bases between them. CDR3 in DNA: TGCGCCAGCAGCCAAGACGGGAGCACCTACAATGAGCAGTTCTTC. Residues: CASSQDGSTYNEQFF.

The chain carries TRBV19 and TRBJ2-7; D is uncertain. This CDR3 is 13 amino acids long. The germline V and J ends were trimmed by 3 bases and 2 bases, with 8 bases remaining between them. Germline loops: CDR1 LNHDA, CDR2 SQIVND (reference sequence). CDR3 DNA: TGTGCCAGTAGTATGACATTCACCTACGAGCAGTACTTC. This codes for CASSMTFTYEQYF.

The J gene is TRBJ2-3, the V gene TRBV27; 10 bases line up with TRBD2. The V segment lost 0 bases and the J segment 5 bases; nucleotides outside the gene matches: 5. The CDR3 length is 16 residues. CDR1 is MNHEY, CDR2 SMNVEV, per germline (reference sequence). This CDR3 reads CASSLSSGGLVDTQYF. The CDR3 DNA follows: TGTGCCAGCAGTTTATCTAGCGGGGGGTTGGTAGATACGCAGTATTTT.

CDR3 nucleotides: TGTGCCTGGAGTGTTTCAAGCTACGAGCAGTACTTC. Translation: CAWSVSSYEQYF. This chain joins TRBV30 and TRBJ2-7; D ambiguous. This CDR3 has 12 residues. V was shortened by 0 bases and J by 3 bases, with 6 bases between the two germline ends. Germline V gene data show CDR1 as GTSNPN and CDR2 as SVGIG (reference sequence).

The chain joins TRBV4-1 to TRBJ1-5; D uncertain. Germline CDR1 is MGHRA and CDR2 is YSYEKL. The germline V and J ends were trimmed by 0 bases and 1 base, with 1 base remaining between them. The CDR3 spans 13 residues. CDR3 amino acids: CASSQESNQPQHF. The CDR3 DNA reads TGCGCCAGCAGCCAAGAAAGCAATCAGCCCCAGCATTTT.

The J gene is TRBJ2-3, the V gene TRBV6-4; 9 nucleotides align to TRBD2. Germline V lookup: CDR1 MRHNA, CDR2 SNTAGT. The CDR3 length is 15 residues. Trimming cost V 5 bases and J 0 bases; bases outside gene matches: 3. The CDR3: CASSLAGASTDTQYF. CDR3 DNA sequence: TGTGCCAGCAGTTTAGCGGGGGCTAGCACAGATACGCAGTATTTT.

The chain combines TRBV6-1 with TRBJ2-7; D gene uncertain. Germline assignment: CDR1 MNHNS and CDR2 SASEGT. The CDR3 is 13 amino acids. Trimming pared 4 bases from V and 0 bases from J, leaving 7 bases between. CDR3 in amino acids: CASSATYSYEQYF. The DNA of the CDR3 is TGTGCCAGCAGTGCGACATACTCCTACGAGCAGTACTTC.

The chain's CDR3 is CASSQSLAGAYNEQFF. The CDR3 nucleotides read TGCGCCAGCAGCCAATCCCTAGCGGGGGCCTACAATGAGCAGTTCTTC. The chain has TRBV4-3 and TRBJ2-1; TRBD2 matches at 10 bases. CDR3 size: 16 residues. With 2 bases clipped from V and 2 bases from J, the junction kept 3 bases outside the gene matches. CDR1 and CDR2 from the germline V gene are LGHNA and YSLEER.

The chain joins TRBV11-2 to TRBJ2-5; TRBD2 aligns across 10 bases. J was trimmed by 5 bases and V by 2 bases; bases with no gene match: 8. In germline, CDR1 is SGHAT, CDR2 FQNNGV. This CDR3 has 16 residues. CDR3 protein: CASSLYPSGGPETQYF. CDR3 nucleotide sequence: TGTGCCAGCAGCTTATATCCTAGCGGGGGACCGGAGACCCAGTACTTC.

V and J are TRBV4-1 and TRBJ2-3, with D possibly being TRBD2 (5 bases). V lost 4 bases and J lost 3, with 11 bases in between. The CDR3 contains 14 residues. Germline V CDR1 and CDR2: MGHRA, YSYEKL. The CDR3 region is CASSPPGRTDTQYF. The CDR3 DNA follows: TGCGCCAGCAGCCCCCCGGGGAGAACAGATACGCAGTATTTT.

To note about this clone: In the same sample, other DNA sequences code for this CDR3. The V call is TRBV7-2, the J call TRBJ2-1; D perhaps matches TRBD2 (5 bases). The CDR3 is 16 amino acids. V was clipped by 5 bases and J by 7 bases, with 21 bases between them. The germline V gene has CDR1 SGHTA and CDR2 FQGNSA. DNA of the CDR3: TGTGCCAGCAGCCACCCTAGCACGGGGAGATGGAATGAGCAGTTCTTC. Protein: CASSHPSTGRWNEQFF. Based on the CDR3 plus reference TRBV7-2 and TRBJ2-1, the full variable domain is GAGVSQSPSNKVTEKGKDVELRCDPISGHTALYWYRQSLGQGLEFLIYFQGNSAPDKSGLPSDRFSAERTGGSVSTLTIQRTQQEDSAVYLCASSHPSTGRWNEQFFGPGTRLTVL.

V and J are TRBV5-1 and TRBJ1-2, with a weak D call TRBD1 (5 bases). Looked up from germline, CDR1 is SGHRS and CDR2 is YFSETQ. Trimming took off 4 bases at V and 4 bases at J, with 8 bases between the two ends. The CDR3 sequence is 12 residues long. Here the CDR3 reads CASSGDLYGYTF. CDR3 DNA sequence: TGCGCCAGCAGCGGGGACCTCTATGGCTACACCTTC. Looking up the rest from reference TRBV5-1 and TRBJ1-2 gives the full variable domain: KAGVTQTPRYLIKTRGQQVTLSCSPISGHRSVSWYQQTPGQGLQFLFEYFSETQRNKGNFPGRFSGRQFSNSRSEMNVSTLELGDSALYLCASSGDLYGYTFGSGTRLTVV.

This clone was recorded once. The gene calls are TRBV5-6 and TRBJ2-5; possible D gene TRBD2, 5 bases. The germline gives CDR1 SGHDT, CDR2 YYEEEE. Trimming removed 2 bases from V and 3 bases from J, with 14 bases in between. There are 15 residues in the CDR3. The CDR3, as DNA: TGTGCCAGCAGCTTTTCTACGGGATGGGAAGAGACCCAGTACTTC. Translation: CASSFSTGWEETQYF.